This T cell receptor (beta chain) was retrieved from a study of T cells in Graves' hyperthyroidism and ophthalmopathy. Absent ophthalmopathy progression within 18 months defined stable Graves' hyperthyroidism. This CDR3 is 16 amino acids long. The germline V gene encodes CDR1 SGHTA and CDR2 FQGNSA. Trimming at V came to 1 base and at J to 2 bases, leaving 4 bases not matched to a gene. RNA transcripts provided the source from which TCR beta CDR3 regions were amplified. Using the HTBI primer set, a first-round RT-PCR was run on the TCR CDR3. Each CDR3 protein is one row after TCRdb ran MiXCR on the multiplex PCR reads. The repertoire holds 600,000 to 750,000 distinct CDR3 sequences, roughly 17% seen once, with around 15% in the top ten.

This sequence joins TRBV7-2 and TRBJ2-7; the match to TRBD2 covers 11 bases. The sample was blood. This sequence was found in a man aged 45-65 years with Graves' hyperthyroidism. The CDR3 loop reads CASSLGLAGNAYEQYF. CDR3 coding DNA: TGTGCCAGCAGCTTAGGACTAGCGGGAAACGCCTACGAGCAGTACTTC. Based on the CDR3 plus reference TRBV7-2 and TRBJ2-7, the full variable domain is GAGVSQSPSNKVTEKGKDVELRCDPISGHTALYWYRQSLGQGLEFLIYFQGNSAPDKSGLPSDRFSAERTGGSVSTLTIQRTQQEDSAVYLCASSLGLAGNAYEQYFGPGTRLTVT.